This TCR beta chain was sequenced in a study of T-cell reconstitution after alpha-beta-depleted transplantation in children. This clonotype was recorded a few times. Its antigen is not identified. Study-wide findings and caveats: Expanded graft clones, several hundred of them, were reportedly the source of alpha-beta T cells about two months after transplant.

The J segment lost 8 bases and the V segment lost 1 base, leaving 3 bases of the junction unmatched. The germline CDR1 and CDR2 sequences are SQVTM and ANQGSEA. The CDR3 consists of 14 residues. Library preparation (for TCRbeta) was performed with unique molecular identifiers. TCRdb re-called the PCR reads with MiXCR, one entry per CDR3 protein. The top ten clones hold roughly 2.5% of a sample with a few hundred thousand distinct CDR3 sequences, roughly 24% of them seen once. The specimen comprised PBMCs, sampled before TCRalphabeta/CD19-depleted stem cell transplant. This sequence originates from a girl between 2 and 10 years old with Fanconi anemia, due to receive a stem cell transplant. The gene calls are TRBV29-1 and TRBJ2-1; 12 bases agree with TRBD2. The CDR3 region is CSVEGLAGDDEQFF. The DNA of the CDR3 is TGCAGCGTTGAAGGACTAGCGGGAGATGATGAGCAGTTCTTC.